These 9 T cell receptor beta chains were all obtained from the same sample, sequenced in a study of OX40 agonist ivuxolimab in advanced cancers. TCRdb keeps only in-frame clones here, not all; method: immunoSEQ multiplex PCR. The table lists around 63,000 clones, 80% to 95% of them singletons. The material sequenced was CD4+ or CD8+ T cells sorted from blood, taken in a trial of the OX40 agonist ivuxolimab. Receptors originate from an adult with an advanced solid tumor such as melanoma, head and neck, liver or kidney cancer.

The chain employs TRBV5-8 and TRBJ2-7; TRBD2 matches 10 bases. Germline V gene lookup returns CDR1 SGHTS and CDR2 YDEGEE. The V and J ends lost 0 bases and 6 bases, in that order; junction bases with no gene match: 3. The CDR3 consists of 14 residues. The CDR3 region has the DNA TGTGCCAGCAGCTTGGGCAGCGGGAGGGGCGAGCAGTACTTC. It codes for CASSLGSGRGEQYF.

V gene TRBV4-2 combines with J gene TRBJ1-5, with D unclear. Germline CDR1 LGHNA, CDR2 YNFKEQ. V lost 0 bases and J lost 1, with 7 bases in between. The CDR3 covers 15 residues. The CDR3 coding sequence is TGTGCCAGCAGCCAAGATGGTAGGAGCAATCAGCCCCAGCATTTT. This codes for CASSQDGRSNQPQHF.

This chain connects TRBV7-8 to TRBJ2-1; D unresolved. V was shortened by 4 bases and J by 0 bases, with 13 bases between the two germline ends. This CDR3 region has 16 residues. Germline V lookup: CDR1 SGHVS, CDR2 FQNEAQ. CDR3 coding DNA: TGTGCCAGCAGCTACAGACTGTCCAGCTCCTACAATGAGCAGTTCTTC. This encodes CASSYRLSSSYNEQFF.

The V gene is TRBV15, the J gene TRBJ1-5; TRBD1 is a possible D gene (5 bases). Germline lookup yields CDR1 LNHNV and CDR2 YYDKDF (reference sequence). The V end was cut by 6 bases, the J end by 3 bases, with 9 bases between. This CDR3 region has 13 residues. The CDR3: CATSRGDNQPQHF. The DNA of the CDR3 is TGTGCCACCAGTCGGGGCGACAATCAGCCCCAGCATTTT.

The chain carries TRBV19 and TRBJ2-7; TRBD1 might be the D (6 bases). The V gene's germline CDR1 is LNHDA and CDR2 SQIVND (reference sequence). V lost 10 bases, J lost 3 bases, and 16 bases lay in between. CDR3 length equals 13 residues. The CDR3 DNA reads as TGTGCCACTTCAACAGGGATGGGCTACGAGCAGTACTTC. As protein: CATSTGMGYEQYF.

The chain joins TRBV5-4 to TRBJ2-5; D is perhaps TRBD1 (6 bases). V was shortened by 4 bases and J by 5 bases, with 15 bases between the two germline ends. Germline V gives CDR1 SGHNT, CDR2 YYREEE (reference sequence). This CDR3 is built from 14 residues. CDR3 nucleotides: TGTGCCAGCAGCCCAGGGGTGCCCGGGGAGACCCAGTACTTC. Translation gives CASSPGVPGETQYF.

The rearrangement joins TRBV19 to TRBJ2-7; a weak D match, TRBD1 (6 bases). The CDR3 extends over 11 amino acids. CDR1 and CDR2 from the germline V gene are LNHDA and SQIVND (reference sequence). Between the trimmed V and J ends, which lost 7 bases and 6 bases, there was a span of 10 bases. The CDR3 nucleotides read TGTGCCAGTAAGTCCAGGGGCGAGCAGTACTTC. Residues: CASKSRGEQYF.

The rearrangement joins TRBV29-1 to TRBJ2-7; 11 bases match TRBD2. The V segment lost 1 base and the J segment 8 bases; nucleotides outside the gene matches: 10. CDR3 length: 15 amino acids. The germline V gene encodes CDR1 SQVTM and CDR2 ANQGSEA. The CDR3 here is CSVEVWLAGGRKQYF. The CDR3 DNA reads TGCAGCGTTGAAGTCTGGCTAGCGGGGGGTAGGAAGCAGTACTTC.

In this sample, this clone turned up a few times. The chain joins TRBV19 to TRBJ1-1, with D possibly matching TRBD1 (5 bases). V dropped 5 bases and J dropped 1 base, with 11 bases sitting between them. This CDR3 is 14 amino acids long. The germline CDR1 and CDR2 sequences are LNHDA and SQIVND (reference sequence). CDR3 sequence reads: CASSSGQPNTEAFF. CDR3 bases: TGTGCCAGTAGTTCGGGGCAGCCGAACACTGAAGCTTTCTTT.